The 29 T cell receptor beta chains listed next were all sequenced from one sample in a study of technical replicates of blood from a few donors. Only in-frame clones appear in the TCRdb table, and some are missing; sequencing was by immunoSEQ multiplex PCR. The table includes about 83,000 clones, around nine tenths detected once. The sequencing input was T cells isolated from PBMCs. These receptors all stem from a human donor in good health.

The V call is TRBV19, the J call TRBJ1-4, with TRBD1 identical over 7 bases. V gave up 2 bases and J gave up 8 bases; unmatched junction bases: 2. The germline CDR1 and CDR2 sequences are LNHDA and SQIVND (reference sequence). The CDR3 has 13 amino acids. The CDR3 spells CASSINRGEKLFF. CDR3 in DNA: TGTGCCAGTAGTATAAACAGGGGCGAAAAACTGTTTTTT.

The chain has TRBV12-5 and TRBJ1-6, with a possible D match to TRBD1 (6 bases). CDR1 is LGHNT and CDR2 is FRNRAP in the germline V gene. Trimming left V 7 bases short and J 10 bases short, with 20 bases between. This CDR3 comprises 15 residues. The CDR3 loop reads CASAPPRGRGSPLHF. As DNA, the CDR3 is TGTGCTAGTGCCCCACCCAGGGGACGCGGATCACCCCTCCACTTT.

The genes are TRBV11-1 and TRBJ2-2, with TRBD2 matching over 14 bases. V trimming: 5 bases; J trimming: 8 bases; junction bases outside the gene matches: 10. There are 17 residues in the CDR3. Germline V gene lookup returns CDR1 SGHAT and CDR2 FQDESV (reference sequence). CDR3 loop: CASSAPRGLAGEGELFF. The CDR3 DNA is TGTGCCAGCAGCGCCCCCCGGGGACTAGCGGGAGAAGGGGAGCTGTTTTTT.

The CDR3 nucleotides are TGTGCCTGGAGTGCTGGGCAGAGCAATCAGCCCCAGCATTTT. Amino acid sequence: CAWSAGQSNQPQHF. The J gene is TRBJ1-5, the V gene TRBV30, with D unclear. The CDR3 extends over 14 amino acids. Between the trimmed V and J ends, which lost 1 base and 1 base, there was a span of 8 bases. Germline V gives CDR1 GTSNPN, CDR2 SVGIG (reference sequence).

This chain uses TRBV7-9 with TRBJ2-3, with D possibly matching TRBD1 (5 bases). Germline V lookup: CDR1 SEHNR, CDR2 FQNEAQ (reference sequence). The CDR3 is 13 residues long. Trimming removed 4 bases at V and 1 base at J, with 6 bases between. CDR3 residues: CASSSTGTDTQYF. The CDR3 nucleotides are TGTGCCAGCAGCTCGACAGGCACAGATACGCAGTATTTT.

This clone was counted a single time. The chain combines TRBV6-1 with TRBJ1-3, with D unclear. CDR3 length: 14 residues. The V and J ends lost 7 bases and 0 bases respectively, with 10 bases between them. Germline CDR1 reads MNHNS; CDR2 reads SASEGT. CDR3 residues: CASTERGSGNTIYF. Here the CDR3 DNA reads TGTGCCAGCACGGAAAGAGGCTCTGGAAACACCATATATTTT.

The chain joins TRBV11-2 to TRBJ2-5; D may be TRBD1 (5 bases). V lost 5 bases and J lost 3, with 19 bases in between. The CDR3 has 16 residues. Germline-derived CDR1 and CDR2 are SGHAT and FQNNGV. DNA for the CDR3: TGTGCCAGCAGCCCGTGGACAACGGCGACTGAAGAGACCCAGTACTTC. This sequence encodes CASSPWTTATEETQYF.

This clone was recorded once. In DNA, the CDR3 is TGTGCCAGCAGCGTAGGCTTAGGAGGGGGCAATAACTATGGCTACACCTTC. Its translation: CASSVGLGGGNNYGYTF. This rearrangement joins TRBV9 to TRBJ1-2; 7 bases are a match to TRBD1. Germline V gene sequence: CDR1 SGDLS, CDR2 YYNGEE. This CDR3 contains 17 residues. Trimming at V came to 0 bases and at J to 1 base, leaving 9 bases not matched to a gene.

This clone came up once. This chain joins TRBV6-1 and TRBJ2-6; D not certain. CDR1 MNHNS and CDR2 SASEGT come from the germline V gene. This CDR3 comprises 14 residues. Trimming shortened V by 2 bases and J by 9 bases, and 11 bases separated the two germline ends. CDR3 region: CASSEREALNVLTF. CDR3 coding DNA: TGTGCCAGCAGTGAACGTGAGGCCCTCAACGTCCTGACTTTC.

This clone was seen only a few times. For the CDR3, the DNA is TGTGCCAGCAGGCAAGGGGTGAGCTATAATTCACCCCTCCACTTT. Its protein is CASRQGVSYNSPLHF. The V gene is TRBV2, the J gene TRBJ1-6; tentatively, D is TRBD1 (5 bases). The CDR3 extends over 15 amino acids. From germline, CDR1 is SNHLY and CDR2 FYNNEI. V was cut by 6 bases and J by 3 bases, with 12 bases left in between.

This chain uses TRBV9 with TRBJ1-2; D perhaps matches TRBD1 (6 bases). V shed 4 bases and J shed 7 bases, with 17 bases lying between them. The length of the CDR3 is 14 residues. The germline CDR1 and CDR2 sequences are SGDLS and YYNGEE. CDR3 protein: CASSTTTGTTGYTF. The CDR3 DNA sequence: TGTGCCAGCAGCACCACCACAGGGACTACTGGCTACACCTTC.

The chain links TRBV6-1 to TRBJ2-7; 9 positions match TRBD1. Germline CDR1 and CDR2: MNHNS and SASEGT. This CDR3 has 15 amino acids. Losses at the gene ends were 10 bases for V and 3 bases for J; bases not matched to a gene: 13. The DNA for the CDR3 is TGTGCCACCCTAAGGGTGGACAGGGGAGACTACGAGCAGTACTTC. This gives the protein CATLRVDRGDYEQYF.

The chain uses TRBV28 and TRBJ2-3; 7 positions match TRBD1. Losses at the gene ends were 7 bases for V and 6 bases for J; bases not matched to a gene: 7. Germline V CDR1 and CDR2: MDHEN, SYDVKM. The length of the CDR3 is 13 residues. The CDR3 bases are TGTGCCAGCACGAACAGGGGCGCGGATACGCAGTATTTT. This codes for CASTNRGADTQYF.

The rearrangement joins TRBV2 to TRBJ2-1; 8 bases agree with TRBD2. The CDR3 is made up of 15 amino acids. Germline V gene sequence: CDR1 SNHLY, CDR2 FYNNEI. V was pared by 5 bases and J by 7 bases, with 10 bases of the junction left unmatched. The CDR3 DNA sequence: TGTGCCAGCAGTAGAAGCGCGGGGGGAGGGAATGAGCAGTTCTTC. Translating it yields CASSRSAGGGNEQFF.

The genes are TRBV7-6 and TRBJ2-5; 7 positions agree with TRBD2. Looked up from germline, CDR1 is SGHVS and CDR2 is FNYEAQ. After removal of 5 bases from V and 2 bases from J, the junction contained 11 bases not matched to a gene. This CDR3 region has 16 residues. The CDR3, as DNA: TGTGCCAGCAGCCACTCCGGGACTAAGATACAAGAGACCCAGTACTTC. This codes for CASSHSGTKIQETQYF.

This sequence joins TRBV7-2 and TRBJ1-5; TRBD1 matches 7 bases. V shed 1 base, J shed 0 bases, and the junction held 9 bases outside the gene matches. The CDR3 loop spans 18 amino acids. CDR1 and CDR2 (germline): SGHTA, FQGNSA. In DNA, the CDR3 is TGTGCCAGCAGCTTAGGGACAGGAGCCCCTTATAGCAATCAGCCCCAGCATTTT. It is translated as CASSLGTGAPYSNQPQHF.

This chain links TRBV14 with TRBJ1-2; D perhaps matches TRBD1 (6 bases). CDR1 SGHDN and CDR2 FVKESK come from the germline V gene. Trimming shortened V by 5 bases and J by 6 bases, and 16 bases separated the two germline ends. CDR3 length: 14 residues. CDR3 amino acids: CASSSTGSPHGYTF. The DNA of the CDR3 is TGTGCCAGCAGCAGTACAGGGTCCCCCCATGGCTACACCTTC.

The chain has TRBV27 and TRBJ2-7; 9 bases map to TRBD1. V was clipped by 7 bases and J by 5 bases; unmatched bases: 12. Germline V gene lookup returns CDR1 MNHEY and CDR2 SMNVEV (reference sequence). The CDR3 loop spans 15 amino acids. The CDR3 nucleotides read TGTGCCAGCACCCCCTCGGACAGGGGTAGGAACGAGCAGTACTTC. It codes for CASTPSDRGRNEQYF.

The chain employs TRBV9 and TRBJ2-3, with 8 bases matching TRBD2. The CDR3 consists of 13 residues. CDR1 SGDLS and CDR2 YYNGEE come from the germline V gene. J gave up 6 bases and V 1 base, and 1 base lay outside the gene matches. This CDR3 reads CASSVLAGDTQYF. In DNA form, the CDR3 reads TGTGCCAGCAGCGTACTAGCGGGTGATACGCAGTATTTT.

The CDR3 sequence: CASSPTAPLREQYF. The CDR3 bases are TGTGCCAGCAGCCCGACAGCCCCACTAAGAGAGCAGTACTTC. The chain joins TRBV2 to TRBJ2-7, with a tentative D call TRBD1 (5 bases). The CDR3 runs 14 residues. CDR1 and CDR2 from the germline V gene are SNHLY and FYNNEI. The germline V and J ends were trimmed by 6 bases and 7 bases, with 19 bases remaining between them.

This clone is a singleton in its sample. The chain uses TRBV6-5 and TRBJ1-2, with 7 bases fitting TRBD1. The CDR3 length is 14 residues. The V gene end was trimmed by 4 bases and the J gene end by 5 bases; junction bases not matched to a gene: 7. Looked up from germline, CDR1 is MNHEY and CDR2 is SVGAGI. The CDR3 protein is CASSLSGQLYGYTF. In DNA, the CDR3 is TGTGCCAGCAGTTTATCGGGACAGTTATATGGCTACACCTTC.

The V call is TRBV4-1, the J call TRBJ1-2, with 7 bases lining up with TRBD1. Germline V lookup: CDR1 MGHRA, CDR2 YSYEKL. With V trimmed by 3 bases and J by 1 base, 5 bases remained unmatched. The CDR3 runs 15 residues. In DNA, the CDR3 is TGCGCCAGCAGCCACGACAGGGCGATTAACTATGGCTACACCTTC. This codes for CASSHDRAINYGYTF.

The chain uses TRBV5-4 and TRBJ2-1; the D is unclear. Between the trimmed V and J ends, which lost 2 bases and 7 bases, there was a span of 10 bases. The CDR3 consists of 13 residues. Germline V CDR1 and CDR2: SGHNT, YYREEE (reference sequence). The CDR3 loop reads CASSLDIGNEQFF. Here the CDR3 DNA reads TGTGCCAGCAGCTTAGATATCGGGAATGAGCAGTTCTTC.

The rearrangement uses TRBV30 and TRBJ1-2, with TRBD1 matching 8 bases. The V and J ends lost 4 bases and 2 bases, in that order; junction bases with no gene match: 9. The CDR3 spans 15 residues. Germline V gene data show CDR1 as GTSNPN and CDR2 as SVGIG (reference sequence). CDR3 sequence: CAWNPGGLRNYGYTF. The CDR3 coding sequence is TGTGCCTGGAATCCAGGGGGCCTCAGAAACTATGGCTACACCTTC.

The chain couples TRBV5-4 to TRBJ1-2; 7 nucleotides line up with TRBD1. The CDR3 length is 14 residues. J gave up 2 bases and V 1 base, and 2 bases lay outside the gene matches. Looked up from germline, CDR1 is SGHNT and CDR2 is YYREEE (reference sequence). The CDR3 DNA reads TGTGCCAGCAGCTTGAGGGACAGCAACTATGGCTACACCTTC. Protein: CASSLRDSNYGYTF.

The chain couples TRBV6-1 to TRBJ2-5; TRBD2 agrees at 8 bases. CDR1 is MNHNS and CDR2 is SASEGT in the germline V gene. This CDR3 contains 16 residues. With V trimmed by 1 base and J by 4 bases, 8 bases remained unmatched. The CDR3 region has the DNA TGTGCCAGCAGTGAAGTAGATAGGCTAGCGGGAGAGACCCAGTACTTC. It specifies CASSEVDRLAGETQYF.

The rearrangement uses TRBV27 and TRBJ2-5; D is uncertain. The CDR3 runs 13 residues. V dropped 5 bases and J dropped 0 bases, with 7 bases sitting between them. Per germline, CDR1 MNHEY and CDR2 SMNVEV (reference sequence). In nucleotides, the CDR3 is TGTGCCAGCAGTCCCCGGTACCAAGAGACCCAGTACTTC. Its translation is CASSPRYQETQYF.

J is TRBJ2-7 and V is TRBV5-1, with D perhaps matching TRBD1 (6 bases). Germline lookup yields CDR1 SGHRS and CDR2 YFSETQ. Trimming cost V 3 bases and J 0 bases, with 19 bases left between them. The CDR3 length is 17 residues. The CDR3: CASSSTVGAPSSYEQYF. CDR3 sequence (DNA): TGCGCCAGCAGCTCAACCGTGGGGGCTCCCAGCTCCTACGAGCAGTACTTC.

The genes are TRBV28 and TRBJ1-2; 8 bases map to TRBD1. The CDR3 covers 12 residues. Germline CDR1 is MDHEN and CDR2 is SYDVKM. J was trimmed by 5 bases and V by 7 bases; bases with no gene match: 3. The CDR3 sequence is CASTDREYGYTF. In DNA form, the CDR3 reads TGTGCCAGCACGGACAGGGAATATGGCTACACCTTC.